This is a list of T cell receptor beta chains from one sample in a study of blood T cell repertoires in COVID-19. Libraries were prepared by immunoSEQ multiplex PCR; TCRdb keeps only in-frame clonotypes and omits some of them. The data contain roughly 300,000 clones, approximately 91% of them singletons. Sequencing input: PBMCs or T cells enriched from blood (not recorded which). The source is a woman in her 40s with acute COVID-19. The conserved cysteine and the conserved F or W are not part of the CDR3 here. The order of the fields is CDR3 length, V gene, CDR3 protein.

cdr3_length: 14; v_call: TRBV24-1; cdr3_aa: ATSDVTSELTDTQY
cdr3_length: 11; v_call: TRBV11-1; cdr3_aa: ASSVVQGFGYT
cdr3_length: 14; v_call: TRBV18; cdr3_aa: ASSPLLGTGSHEQY
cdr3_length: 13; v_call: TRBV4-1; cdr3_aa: ASSQRAGQDQPQH
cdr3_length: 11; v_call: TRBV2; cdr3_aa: ASTAGGSGGYT
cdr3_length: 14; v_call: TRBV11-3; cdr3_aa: ASSLGAAGSYNEQF
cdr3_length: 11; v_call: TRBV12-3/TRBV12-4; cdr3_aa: ASCGDRNSPLH
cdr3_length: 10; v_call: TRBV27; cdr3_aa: ASSKTGHGYT
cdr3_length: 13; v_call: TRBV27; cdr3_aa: ASSLTGGLLQPQH
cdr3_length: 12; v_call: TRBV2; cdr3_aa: ASSLSNSNQPQH